This T cell receptor (beta chain) was captured in a study of CD8+CD57+ T cells in acquired aplastic anemia. This clonotype was seen many times. Sequence at one end of the junction differs from germline and may be a read error. Patients sequenced had flow cytometry evidence of CD8+CD57+ cell expansion. In germline, CDR1 is SGHAT, CDR2 FQDESV (reference sequence). The CDR3 sequence is 12 residues long. Genomic DNA constituted the template upon which TCR beta VDJ and CDR3 profiling was performed. TCRdb recomputed calls from the reads with MiXCR, one row per CDR3 protein. The data contain around 200,000 distinct CDR3 sequences, about half of them seen just once; the ten biggest clones take up approximately 20%.

This TCR derives from a human donor with aplastic anemia. The chain is built from TRBV11-1 and TRBJ1-1; 9 bases align to TRBD1. Sequencing was performed on sorted CD4+, CD8+, or CD8+CD57+ T cells (not recorded which) from PBMCs. CDR3 sequence reads: CASSFEDRGGVF. In DNA form, the CDR3 reads TGTGCCAGCAGCTTCGAGGACAGGGGCGGGGTCTTT.